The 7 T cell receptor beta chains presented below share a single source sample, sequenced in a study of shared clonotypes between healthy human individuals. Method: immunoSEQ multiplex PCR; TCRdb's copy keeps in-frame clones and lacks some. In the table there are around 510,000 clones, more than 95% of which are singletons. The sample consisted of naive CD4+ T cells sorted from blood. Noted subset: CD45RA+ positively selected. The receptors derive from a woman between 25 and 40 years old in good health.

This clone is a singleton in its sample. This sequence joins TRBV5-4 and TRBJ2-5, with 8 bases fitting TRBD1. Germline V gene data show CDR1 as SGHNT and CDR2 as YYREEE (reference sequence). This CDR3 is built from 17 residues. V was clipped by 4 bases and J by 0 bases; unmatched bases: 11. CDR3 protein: CASSHQGASANQETQYF. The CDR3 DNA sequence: TGTGCCAGCAGCCATCAGGGGGCTAGCGCCAACCAAGAGACCCAGTACTTC.

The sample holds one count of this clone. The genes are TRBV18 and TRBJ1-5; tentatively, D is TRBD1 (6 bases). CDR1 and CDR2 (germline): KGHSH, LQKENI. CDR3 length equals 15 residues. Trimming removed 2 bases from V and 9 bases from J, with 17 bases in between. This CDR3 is CASSPSTGQSLPQHF. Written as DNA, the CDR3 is TGTGCCAGCTCACCAAGCACGGGACAATCTCTGCCCCAGCATTTT.

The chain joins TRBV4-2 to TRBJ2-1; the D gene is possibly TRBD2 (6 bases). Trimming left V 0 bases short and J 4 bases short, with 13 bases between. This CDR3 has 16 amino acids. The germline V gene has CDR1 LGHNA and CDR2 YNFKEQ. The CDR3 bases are TGTGCCAGCAGCCAAGATCAAGGCGGAGGGTACAATGAGCAGTTCTTC. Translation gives CASSQDQGGGYNEQFF.

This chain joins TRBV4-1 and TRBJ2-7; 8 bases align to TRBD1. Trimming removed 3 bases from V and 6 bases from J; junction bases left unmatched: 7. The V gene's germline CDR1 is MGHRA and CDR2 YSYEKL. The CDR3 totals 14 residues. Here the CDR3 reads CASSQPGRGREQYF. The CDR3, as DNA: TGCGCCAGCAGCCAGCCCGGCAGGGGGCGCGAGCAGTACTTC.

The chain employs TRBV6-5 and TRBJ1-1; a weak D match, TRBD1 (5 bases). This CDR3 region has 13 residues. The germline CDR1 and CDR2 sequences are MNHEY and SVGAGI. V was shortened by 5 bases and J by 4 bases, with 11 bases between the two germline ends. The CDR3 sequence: CASSLQGITEAFF. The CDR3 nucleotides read TGTGCCAGCAGTCTTCAGGGTATCACTGAAGCTTTCTTT.

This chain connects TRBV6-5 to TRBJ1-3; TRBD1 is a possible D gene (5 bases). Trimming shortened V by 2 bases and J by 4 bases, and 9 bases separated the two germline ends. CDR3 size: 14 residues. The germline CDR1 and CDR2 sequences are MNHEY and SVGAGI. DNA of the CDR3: TGTGCCAGCAGTTACGACAGTGACGGAAACACCATATATTTT. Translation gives CASSYDSDGNTIYF.

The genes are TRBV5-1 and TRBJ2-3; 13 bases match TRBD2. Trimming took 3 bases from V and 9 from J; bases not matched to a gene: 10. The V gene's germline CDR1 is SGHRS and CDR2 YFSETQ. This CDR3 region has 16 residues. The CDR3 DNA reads TGCGCCAGCAGCTCCGTACTAGCGGGAGGGCCAAACACGCAGTATTTT. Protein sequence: CASSSVLAGGPNTQYF.